This T cell receptor beta chain was sequenced for a study of neurological immune-mediated disorders. The cDNA was synthesized by 5'RACE incorporating 10-nucleotide random UMIs. The output of every sequencing run exceeded 160 million TCR-beta sequences, derived from 15-18 subjects. One entry per CDR3 protein results from TCRdb running MiXCR on the 5' RACE reads. The table records about 79,000 distinct CDR3 sequences, 11% to 15% of them present only once. This clonotype occurred a few times. The junction differs from germline at one of its ends, possibly a read error. Among the participants, healthy controls were blood bank volunteers in Maryland, USA. The unsorted libraries were generated from a total of 2 million PBMCs, which had been stored in RNAlater at -80 C. Germline V gene lookup returns CDR1 SGHKS and CDR2 YYEKEE (reference sequence). The CDR3 is 14 residues long.

The genes are TRBV5-5 and TRBJ1-5; 9 bases are a match to TRBD1. This TCR was sampled from a woman aged 50 to 65 in good health. Specimen: PBMCs. The CDR3 bases are TGTGCCAGCAACTTGGGGACAGGGAATCAGCCCCAGCATTTT. Its protein product is CASNLGTGNQPQHF.